This T cell receptor (beta chain) stems from a study of long-term antiretroviral therapy in people with HIV. Trimming pared 0 bases from V and 6 bases from J, leaving 13 bases between. Germline V gene data show CDR1 as LGHNA and CDR2 as YNFKEQ. The CDR3 runs 15 residues. There were about 0.95-10 million cryopreserved PBMC in the samples before DNA extraction. An immunoSEQ assay, version v3.0, was performed at survey level. Per-sample targets for sequencing were roughly 40,000-55,000 T-cell genomes. Profiled with immunoSEQ multiplex PCR; TCRdb holds only in-frame clones, not every one. The table shows 42,000 or so clones, with around 85% occurring only once. This clone was found a few times.

The sequencing used unsorted PBMCs, collected 3.1 years after starting antiretroviral therapy. The genes are TRBV4-2 and TRBJ2-3, with D perhaps TRBD1 (7 bases). This TCR came from a woman in her forties or fifties with HIV. The CDR3 is CASSQEGAGGDTQYF. DNA for the CDR3: TGTGCCAGCAGCCAAGAAGGCGCAGGGGGGGATACGCAGTATTTT.